The clone carrying this T cell receptor (beta chain) appeared a few times. The target antigen is unknown. Together with a sample-barcoded 5' primer, a J-beta primer mix was included in a second PCR lasting about 6 to 11 cycles. From the 5' RACE reads, TCRdb called clonotypes with MiXCR, one entry per CDR3 protein. The data show hundreds of thousands of distinct CDR3 sequences, 25% to 30% seen once. The CDR3 runs 15 residues. Germline V gene lookup returns CDR1 SGHTA and CDR2 FQGNSA. The data originate from a study of blood T cells in healthy people across ages. Study-wide points: Measured against age, TCR beta diversity per million T cells decreased in a roughly linear manner.

Each sample used at least 6.5 million PBMCs. These data were likewise used in another study, on T cells of mothers and their children. This second report adds: The study found thymic selection shapes TCR recombination output similarly in related and unrelated pairs.

Source material: blood. This sequence originates from a boy aged 5-17 years in good health. The chain combines TRBV7-2 with TRBJ2-5; 7 nucleotides line up with TRBD1. With the DNA end fitting TRBJ2-1 better, the J assignment may be wrong. The CDR3 here is CASSPGGAHHNEQFF. The CDR3 region has the DNA TGTGCCAGCAGCCCAGGGGGAGCGCACCACAATGAGCAGTTCTTC.